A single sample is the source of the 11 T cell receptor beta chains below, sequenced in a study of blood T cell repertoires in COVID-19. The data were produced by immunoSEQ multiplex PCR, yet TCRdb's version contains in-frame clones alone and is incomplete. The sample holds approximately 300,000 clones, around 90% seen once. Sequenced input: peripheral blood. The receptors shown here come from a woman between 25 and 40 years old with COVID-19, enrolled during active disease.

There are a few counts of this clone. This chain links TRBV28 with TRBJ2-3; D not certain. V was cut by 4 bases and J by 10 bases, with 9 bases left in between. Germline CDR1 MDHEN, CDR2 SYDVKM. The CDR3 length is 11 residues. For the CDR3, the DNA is TGTGCCAGCAGTTCTTCACTGGCGCAGTATTTT. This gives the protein CASSSSLAQYF.

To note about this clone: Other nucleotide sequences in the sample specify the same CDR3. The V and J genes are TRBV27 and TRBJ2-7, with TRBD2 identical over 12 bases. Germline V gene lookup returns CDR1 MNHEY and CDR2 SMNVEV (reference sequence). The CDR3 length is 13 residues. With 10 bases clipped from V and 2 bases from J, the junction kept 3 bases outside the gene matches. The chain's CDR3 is CATRTSGTYEQYF. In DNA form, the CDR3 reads TGTGCCACCCGGACTAGCGGGACCTACGAGCAGTACTTC.

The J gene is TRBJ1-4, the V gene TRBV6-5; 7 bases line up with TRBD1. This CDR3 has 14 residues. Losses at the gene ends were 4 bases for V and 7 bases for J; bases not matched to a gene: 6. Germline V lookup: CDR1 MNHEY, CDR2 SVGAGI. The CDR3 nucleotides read TGTGCCAGCAGTTCGACAGGGCCTAGTGAAAAACTGTTTTTT. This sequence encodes CASSSTGPSEKLFF.

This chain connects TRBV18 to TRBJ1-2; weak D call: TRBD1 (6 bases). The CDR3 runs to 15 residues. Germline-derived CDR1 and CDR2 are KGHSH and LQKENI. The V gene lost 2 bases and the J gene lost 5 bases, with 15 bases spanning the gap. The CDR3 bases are TGTGCCAGCTCACCAGCGCAGGGGATGGAATATGGCTACACCTTC. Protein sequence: CASSPAQGMEYGYTF. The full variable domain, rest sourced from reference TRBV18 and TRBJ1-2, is NAGVMQNPRHLVRRRGQEARLRCSPMKGHSHVYWYRQLPEEGLKFMVYLQKENIIDESGMPKERFSAEFPKEGPSILRIQQVVRGDSAAYFCASSPAQGMEYGYTFGSGTRLTVV.

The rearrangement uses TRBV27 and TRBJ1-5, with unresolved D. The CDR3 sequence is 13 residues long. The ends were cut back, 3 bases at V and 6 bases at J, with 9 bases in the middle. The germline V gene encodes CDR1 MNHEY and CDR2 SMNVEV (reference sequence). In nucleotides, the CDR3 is TGTGCCAGCAGTTTCGACACCAGTCAGCCCCAGCATTTT. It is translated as CASSFDTSQPQHF.

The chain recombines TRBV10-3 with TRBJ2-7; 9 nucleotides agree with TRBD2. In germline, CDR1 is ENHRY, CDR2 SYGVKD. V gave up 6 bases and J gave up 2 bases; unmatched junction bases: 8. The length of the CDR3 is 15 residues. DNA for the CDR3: TGTGCCATCAGGGAGGGACTAGCTGTAACCTACGAGCAGTACTTC. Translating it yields CAIREGLAVTYEQYF.

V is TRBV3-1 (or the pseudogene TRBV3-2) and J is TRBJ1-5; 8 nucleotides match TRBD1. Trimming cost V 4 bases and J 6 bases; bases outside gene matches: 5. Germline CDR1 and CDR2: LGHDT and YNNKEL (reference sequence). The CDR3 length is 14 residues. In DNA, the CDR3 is TGTGCCAGCAGCCCTGGACAGGGCGGTCAGCCCCAGCATTTT. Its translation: CASSPGQGGQPQHF.

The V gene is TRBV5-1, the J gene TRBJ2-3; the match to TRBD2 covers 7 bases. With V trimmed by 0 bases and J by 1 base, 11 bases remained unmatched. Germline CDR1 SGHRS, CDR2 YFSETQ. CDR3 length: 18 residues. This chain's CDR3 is CASSLVGSGNGGTDTQYF. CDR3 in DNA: TGCGCCAGCAGCTTGGTCGGGAGCGGGAATGGGGGCACAGATACGCAGTATTTT.

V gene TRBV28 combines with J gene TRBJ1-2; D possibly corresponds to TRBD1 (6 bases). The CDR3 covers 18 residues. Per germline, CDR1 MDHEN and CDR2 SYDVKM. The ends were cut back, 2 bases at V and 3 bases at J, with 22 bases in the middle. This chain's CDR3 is CASSLQLRDTRLDYGYTF. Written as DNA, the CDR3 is TGTGCCAGCAGTTTACAACTCCGGGACACAAGGCTAGACTATGGCTACACCTTC.

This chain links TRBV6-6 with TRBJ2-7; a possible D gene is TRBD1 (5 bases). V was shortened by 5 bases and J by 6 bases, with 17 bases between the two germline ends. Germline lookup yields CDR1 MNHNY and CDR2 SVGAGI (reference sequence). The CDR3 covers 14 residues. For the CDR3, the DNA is TGTGCCAGCAGTACCGTAGGGGCCGGCGGCGAGCAGTACTTC. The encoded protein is CASSTVGAGGEQYF.

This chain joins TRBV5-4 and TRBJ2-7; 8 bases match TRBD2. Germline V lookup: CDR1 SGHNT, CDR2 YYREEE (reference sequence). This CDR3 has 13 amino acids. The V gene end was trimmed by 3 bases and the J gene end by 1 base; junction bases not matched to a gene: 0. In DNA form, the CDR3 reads TGTGCCAGCAGCTCGGGGGGGTCCTACGAGCAGTACTTC. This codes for CASSSGGSYEQYF.